One and the same sample provided the 13 T cell receptor beta chains below, sequenced in a study of T cell repertoires in cytomegalovirus infection. Using its own MiXCR run on the reads, TCRdb lists one record per CDR3 protein. In the table there are hundreds of thousands of distinct CDR3 sequences, 20% to 30% of which are singletons. Sequencing was performed on CD8+ T cells from PBMCs. These TCRs come from a human donor in good health (CMV status not recorded). Some clones in this sample may be carry-over from other donors' samples.

There are many counts of this clonotype. The V call is TRBV7-8, the J call TRBJ2-5; D possibly matches TRBD1 or TRBD2 (5 bases each). The CDR3 has 16 amino acids. Trimming stripped 5 bases from V and 5 bases from J, with 21 bases between. CDR1 SGHVS and CDR2 FQNEAQ come from the germline V gene. This chain's CDR3 is CASSLIVPGTGETQYF. CDR3 DNA sequence: TGTGCCAGCAGCCTTATAGTACCAGGGACGGGGGAGACCCAGTACTTC.

This clonotype was seen ten or more times. J is TRBJ2-5 and V is TRBV28; 7 bases align to TRBD1. V was clipped by 6 bases and J by 1 base; unmatched bases: 5. CDR1 MDHEN and CDR2 SYDVKM come from the germline V gene. The CDR3 contains 14 residues. CDR3 nucleotide sequence: TGTGCCAGCAGCCGGGACAGCAGCCAAGAGACCCAGTACTTC. Translation gives CASSRDSSQETQYF.

This clonotype was seen more than once but under ten times. The J gene is TRBJ2-3, the V gene TRBV5-1; 11 bases align to TRBD2. Germline loops: CDR1 SGHRS, CDR2 YFSETQ. V dropped 0 bases and J dropped 4; count of bases not matched to a gene: 4. The CDR3 has 16 residues. The CDR3 loop is CASSLASSGGPDTQYF. DNA of the CDR3: TGCGCCAGCAGCTTGGCCTCTAGCGGGGGGCCAGATACGCAGTATTTT.

This chain links TRBV12-3 or TRBV12-4 with TRBJ1-2; D call uncertain. The length of the CDR3 is 15 residues. Trimming shortened V by 3 bases and J by 7 bases, and 18 bases separated the two germline ends. The CDR3 DNA sequence: TGTGCCAGCAGTTTTTCTTCGGCGCCCGGCCCTGGCTACACCTTC. Translated, it gives CASSFSSAPGPGYTF.

The rearrangement joins TRBV19 to TRBJ1-1; D not certain. V lost 3 bases, J lost 1 base, and 9 bases lay in between. This CDR3 comprises 14 residues. Germline values: CDR1 LNHDA, CDR2 SQIVND (reference sequence). The CDR3 is CASSMGQENTEAFF. CDR3 nucleotide sequence: TGTGCCAGTAGTATGGGCCAGGAGAACACTGAAGCTTTCTTT.

This clonotype was detected only a few times. V gene TRBV27 combines with J gene TRBJ2-1; 9 nucleotides agree with TRBD1. This CDR3 is 16 amino acids long. Germline lookup yields CDR1 MNHEY and CDR2 SMNVEV (reference sequence). Germline trimming cut 6 bases from V and 5 bases from J; bases unmatched to any gene: 11. This chain's CDR3 is CASRVRWGQGDNEQFF. The CDR3 nucleotides read TGTGCCAGCAGGGTGAGGTGGGGACAGGGCGACAATGAGCAGTTCTTC.

This clonotype has just a few counts. The rearrangement joins TRBV4-1 to TRBJ2-1; TRBD1 matches at 9 bases. V shed 0 bases, J shed 9 bases, and the junction held 12 bases outside the gene matches. The CDR3 loop spans 17 amino acids. Germline V gives CDR1 MGHRA, CDR2 YSYEKL. CDR3 sequence: CASSQDLAGQGFVEQFF. The DNA of the CDR3 is TGCGCCAGCAGCCAAGATTTGGCGGGACAGGGATTCGTTGAGCAGTTCTTC.

CDR3 protein: CASGLALTRSHSLTWGEQYV. CDR3 nucleotides: TGTGCTAGTGGTTTGGCCCTAACGAGGAGTCACTCCTTAACCTGGGGCGAGCAGTACGTC. The chain is built from TRBV12-5 and TRBJ2-7; D gene uncertain. Germline assignment: CDR1 LGHNT and CDR2 FRNRAP. The CDR3 contains 20 residues. Trimming left V 1 base short and J 6 bases short, with 31 bases between.

This clonotype was recorded a few times. V gene TRBV7-9 combines with J gene TRBJ1-5, with D possibly TRBD1 on 6 matching bases. This CDR3 has 14 amino acids. Germline values: CDR1 SEHNR, CDR2 FQNEAQ (reference sequence). Trimming removed 5 bases from V and 4 bases from J, with 12 bases in between. The CDR3 loop is CASSVTGLNQPQHF. The DNA of the CDR3 is TGTGCCAGCAGCGTGACAGGCCTAAATCAGCCCCAGCATTTT. The full variable domain, with the rest looked up from reference TRBV7-9 and TRBJ1-5, is DTGVSQNPRHKITKRGQNVTFRCDPISEHNRLYWYRQTLGQGPEFLTYFQNEAQLEKSRLLSDRFSAERPKGSFSTLEIQRTEQGDSAMYLCASSVTGLNQPQHFGDGTRLSIL.

This clonotype was counted ten times or more. J is TRBJ1-1 and V is TRBV4-1; 7 bases map to TRBD1. Per the germline V gene, CDR1 is MGHRA and CDR2 is YSYEKL. V was pared by 5 bases and J by 1 base, with 7 bases of the junction left unmatched. This CDR3 region has 15 residues. The CDR3 coding sequence is TGCGCCAGCAGCGAGGGACAGCTATGGAACACTGAAGCTTTCTTT. It codes for CASSEGQLWNTEAFF.

This clonotype has a count of ten or more. The chain recombines TRBV6-2 or TRBV6-3 with TRBJ1-2; 7 bases map to TRBD1. J was trimmed by 4 bases and V by 0 bases; bases with no gene match: 8. Germline CDR1 and CDR2: MNHEY and SVGEGT. The CDR3 covers 16 residues. The CDR3 reads CASSYSRTGIGYGYTF. CDR3 in DNA: TGTGCCAGCAGTTACTCCCGGACAGGCATTGGCTATGGCTACACCTTC.

This clonotype has just a few counts. The V call is TRBV12-3 or TRBV12-4, the J call TRBJ1-2; D is perhaps TRBD1 (6 bases). The germline V and J ends were trimmed by 6 bases and 4 bases, with 15 bases remaining between them. The CDR3 is made up of 14 amino acids. The CDR3 region is CASRVVGAAYGYTF. CDR3 DNA sequence: TGTGCCAGCAGAGTCGTGGGGGCTGCCTATGGCTACACCTTC.

In its sample, this clonotype was seen many times. J is TRBJ2-3 and V is TRBV11-3; D gene unclear. The germline V gene has CDR1 SGHNT and CDR2 YENEEA. This CDR3 comprises 13 residues. V lost 5 bases and J lost 3, with 9 bases in between. The CDR3 loop reads CASSLVTTDTQYF. CDR3 sequence (DNA): TGTGCCAGCAGCCTCGTGACTACAGATACGCAGTATTTT.